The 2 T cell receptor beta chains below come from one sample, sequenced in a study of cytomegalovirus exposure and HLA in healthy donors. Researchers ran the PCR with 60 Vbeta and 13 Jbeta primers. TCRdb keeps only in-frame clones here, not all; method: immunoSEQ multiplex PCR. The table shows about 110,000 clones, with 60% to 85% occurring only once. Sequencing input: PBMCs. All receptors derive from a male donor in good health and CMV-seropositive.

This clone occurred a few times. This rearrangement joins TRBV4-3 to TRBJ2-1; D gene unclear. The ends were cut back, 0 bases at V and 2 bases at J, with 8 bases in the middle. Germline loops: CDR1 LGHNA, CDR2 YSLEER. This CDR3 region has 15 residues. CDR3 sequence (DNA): TGCGCCAGCAGCCAAGAATTTCTTCCCTACAATGAGCAGTTCTTC. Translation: CASSQEFLPYNEQFF.

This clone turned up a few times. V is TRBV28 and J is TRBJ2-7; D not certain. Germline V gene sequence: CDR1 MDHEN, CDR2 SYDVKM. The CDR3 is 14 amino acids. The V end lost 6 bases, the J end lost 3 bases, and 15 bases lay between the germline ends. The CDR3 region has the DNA TGTGCCAGCAGCACGCCCAAACCGGGCTACGAGCAGTACTTC. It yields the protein CASSTPKPGYEQYF. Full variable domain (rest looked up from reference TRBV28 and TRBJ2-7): DVKVTQSSRYLVKRTGEKVFLECVQDMDHENMFWYRQDPGLGLRLIYFSYDVKMKEKGDIPEGYSVSREKKERFSLILESASTNQTSMYLCASSTPKPGYEQYFGPGTRLTVT.